The clone carrying this TCR beta chain was found many times. The sample belongs to a study of beta chain features in type 1 diabetes. Looked up from germline, CDR1 is MDHEN and CDR2 is SYDVKM. Trimming left V 4 bases short and J 4 bases short, with 16 bases between. CDR3 size: 15 residues. Since all of the isolated RNA was reverse transcribed, expressed TCRB transcripts were what got sequenced. The repertoire was sequenced with immunoSEQ multiplex PCR; TCRdb's copy has only in-frame clones and lacks some. The sample lists about 240,000 clones; 25% to 30% were seen once. The sequenced sample was central memory CD4+ T cells from blood. The chain couples TRBV28 to TRBJ2-5, with a possible D match to TRBD1 (6 bases). This sequence was found in a man aged 30-40 years in good health. CDR3 sequence (DNA): TGTGCCAGCAGTTACGACAGGCGAGGGAGAGAGACCCAGTACTTC. Residues: CASSYDRRGRETQYF.